This T cell receptor beta chain was observed in a study of blood T cell repertoires in COVID-19. About the research overall: Italy, Spain and the United States were the sources of the convalescent and acute COVID-19 samples.

Per the original data handling: Amplification from reference gene primers served as the basis for estimated nucleated cell counts. The method was immunoSEQ multiplex PCR; TCRdb's version includes in-frame clones alone and lacks a portion of them. V and J calls and clone size are copied from that table; D and trimming were computed from the DNA. The data hold some 320,000 clones, with about 90% observed a single time. Germline V lookup: CDR1 MNHEY, CDR2 SVGAGI. The ends were cut back, 0 bases at V and 5 bases at J, with 10 bases in the middle. This CDR3 is built from 14 residues. The specimen was peripheral blood. This clonotype originated in a woman aged 30 to 39 with COVID-19, enrolled during active disease. The chain carries TRBV6-5 and TRBJ2-5; a possible D gene is TRBD2 (6 bases). For the CDR3, the DNA is TGTGCCAGCAGTTACTCGGCGGGGAGGGAGACCCAGTACTTC. Amino acids: CASSYSAGRETQYF.